This TCR beta chain derives from a study of CD8 T cells in Susac syndrome. In germline, CDR1 is LNHNV, CDR2 YYDKDF (reference sequence). CDR3 length equals 14 residues. Deletions cut 0 bases from V and 4 bases from J, with 10 bases between. After extraction with the RNeasy kit, about 0.45 to 1 ug of the RNA was reverse transcribed using random hexamers. TCRdb independently ran MiXCR on the immunoSEQ multiplex PCR reads; one entry per CDR3 protein. The profile shows over 150,000 distinct CDR3 sequences, 93% of them singletons. V gene TRBV15 combines with J gene TRBJ2-7, with D tentatively TRBD1 or TRBD2 (7 bases each). This TCR was recovered from a human donor with multiple sclerosis. The sequencing sample was made of CD4+ T cells from PBMCs. DNA for the CDR3: TGTGCCACCAGCAGAGACAGGGGGGGTTACGAGCAGTACTTC. It codes for CATSRDRGGYEQYF.